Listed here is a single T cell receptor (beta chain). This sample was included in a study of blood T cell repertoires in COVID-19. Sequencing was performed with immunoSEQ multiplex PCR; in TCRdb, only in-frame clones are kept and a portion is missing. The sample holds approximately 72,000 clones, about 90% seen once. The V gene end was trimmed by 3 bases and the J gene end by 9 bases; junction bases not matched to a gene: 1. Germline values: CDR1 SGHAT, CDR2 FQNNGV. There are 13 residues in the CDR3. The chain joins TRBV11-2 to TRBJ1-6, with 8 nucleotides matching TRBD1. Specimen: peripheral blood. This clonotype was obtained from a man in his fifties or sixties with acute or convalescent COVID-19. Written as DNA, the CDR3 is TGTGCCAGCAGCTTTGACAGGGGTTCACCCCTCCACTTT. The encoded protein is CASSFDRGSPLHF.